This TCR beta chain was recovered during a study of long-term antiretroviral therapy in people with HIV. On this clone itself: The antigen remains undetermined.

Version v3.0 of the immunoSEQ assay ran at survey level. TCRdb keeps only in-frame clones here, not all; method: immunoSEQ multiplex PCR. The sample has under 25,000 clones, 76% seen once. Whole-study findings and limits: Narrower CDR3 length ranges marked HIV repertoires relative to controls. Following ART, diversity rose but still fell short of transplant donor controls.

The TCR originated in a man in his late teens or twenties with HIV. The starting material was unsorted PBMCs, obtained 0.5 years before starting antiretroviral therapy.

CDR3 loop: CASSLQGQFYEQYF. Here the CDR3 DNA reads TGTGCCAGCAGCTTACAGGGACAGTTCTACGAGCAGTACTTC. This sequence joins TRBV5-8 and TRBJ2-7; TRBD1 matches at 7 bases. CDR1 is SGHTS and CDR2 is YDEGEE in the germline V gene. The V and J ends lost 2 bases and 3 bases, in that order; junction bases with no gene match: 5. The CDR3 contains 14 residues.